This section outlines one TCR beta chain sequence together with its context. This clone has a handful of counts. No antigen is known for it. Germline is not matched at one junction end, which may reflect a read error. The source of the sample is a study of beta chain features in type 1 diabetes (dated by TCRdb to 2017 to 2018). Turning to the overall study: Patients and healthy donors did not differ in mean age, gender distribution, total cell number or subset yield. Regulatory and stem cell-like memory subsets were obtained from only 8 patients and about 8 healthy donors, while naive and central memory subsets were obtained from all 30 or so donors. A total of under 120,000,000 sorted cells were examined across all samples, and RNA yield correlated strongly with the number of cells per subset. The study compared TCRB repertoires of sorted circulating CD4+ T cell subsets between recently diagnosed type 1 diabetes patients and matched healthy donors. The full study reports these points: The naive, central memory and regulatory TCRB repertoires appeared to resemble one another more closely among patients than among healthy donors. Type 1 diabetes patients showed a moderate but significant shortening of TCRB CDR3 length in all four CD4+ subsets. Patients with type 1 diabetes made fewer insertions and deleted more nucleotides at VDJ recombination sites, implying thymic rearrangement abnormalities. Because the HLA sub-analyses included only small numbers of individuals, any influence of HLA type on TCRB rearrangement was left unresolved. PCR might favor shorter templates, but patient and control samples were amplified and corrected together, so any skew would affect both groups equally. Because cDNA was sequenced instead of genomic DNA, activated cells with high expression could be over-represented, although the groups did not differ in activation or CD3 levels.

Via the germline V gene, CDR1 is SQVTM and CDR2 ANQGSEA. Reading from cysteine to phenylalanine, the CDR3 counts 12 amino acids. Only CDR3 DNA remains: 36 bases, in frame from the first base. Each donor gave one peripheral blood draw, about 110 mL on average, collected into heparinised tubes. Using a panel that included CD45RO, CCR7, CD25, CD127, CD95 and CD27, naive, central memory, regulatory and stem cell-like memory CD4+ T cells were sorted on a BD FACSAria II. A purity above 98% was achieved for all sorted populations. PBMCs were isolated immediately by Lymphoprep density gradient centrifugation and stained directly without culture. Samples were stained and sorted in pairs, with one healthy donor and one patient per experiment, so that batch effects were minimized. The entire isolated RNA was reverse transcribed using the High Capacity cDNA Reverse Transcription Kit, and thus expressed TCRB transcripts were sequenced. Deep immunoSEQ sequencing was applied to naive, central memory and regulatory T cell samples, giving an average of about 3.4 million total reads per sample. After sorted cells were lysed in RLT buffer, RNA was extracted with DNase-treated RNeasy Micro or Mini kits, with the choice depending on cell number. Each cell subset was processed on its own to prevent cross-contamination, while patient and healthy donor samples were processed together. Using the immunoSEQ multiplex PCR, TCRB sequences were amplified from cDNA into 87-bp fragments spanning the CDR3 region. The amplicons were sequenced using the Illumina HiSeq platform. For the original study's pipeline: Synthetic template baselines were used to correct PCR bias computationally, reads within Hamming distance 2 were collapsed, and singletons that could not be merged were discarded. Reads were aligned against IMGT to assign V, D and J genes, CDR3 length and insertions or deletions at six rearrangement sites. Clonotype counts were normalized to sorted cell number within each subset before computing true diversity and Gini coefficients with the tcR R package. The overlap coefficient, calculated on TCRB nucleotide sequences, was used to quantify repertoire sharing. Out-of-frame TCRB sequences from naive cells were analyzed as a proxy for the pre-selection repertoire. What TCRdb holds here is the immuneACCESS table cut down to in-frame rearrangements. Part of the clones is not present; checked against another copy, under half of the missing clones reflect an unresolved V gene, and the others are unexplained. Clonal size and the V and J genes are those of that table, whereas D and trimming came from the DNA. The sample has a few hundred thousand clones on record, about 24% of them singletons. Approximately 0.011% of the sample is taken by the ten largest.

This clonotype originated in a woman in her twenties or thirties with type 1 diabetes. The sequence joins TRBV29-1 to TRBJ1-4; TRBD1 is possibly the D segment (6 matching bases). The sequencing sample was made of naive CD4+ T cells from blood. The intended sense of this specimen's cell subset or site label: true naive CD4+ T cells. The CDR3 protein sequence reads: CSVGQPNERLFF. The DNA reads as follows: TGCAGCGTCGGACAGCCTAATGAAAGACTGTTTTTT.